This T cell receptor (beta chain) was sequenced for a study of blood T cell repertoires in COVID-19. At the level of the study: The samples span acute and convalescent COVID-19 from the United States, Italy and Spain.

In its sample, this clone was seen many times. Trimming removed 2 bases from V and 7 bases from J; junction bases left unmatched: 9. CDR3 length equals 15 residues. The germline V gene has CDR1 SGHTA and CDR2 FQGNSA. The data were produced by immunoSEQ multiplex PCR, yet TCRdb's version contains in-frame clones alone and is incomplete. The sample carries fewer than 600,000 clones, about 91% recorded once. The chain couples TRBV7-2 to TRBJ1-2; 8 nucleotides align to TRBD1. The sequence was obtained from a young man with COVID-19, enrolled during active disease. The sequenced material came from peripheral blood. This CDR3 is CASSLLGQGAGGYTF. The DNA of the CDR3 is TGTGCCAGCAGCTTATTGGGGCAGGGGGCAGGTGGCTACACCTTC.